This T cell receptor beta chain originates from a study of control samples from healthy donors and cancer patients. The V gene's germline CDR1 is KGHDR and CDR2 SFDVKD. This CDR3 spans 14 amino acids. Between the trimmed V and J ends, which lost 5 bases and 3 bases, there was a span of 12 bases. The sample holds a few counts of this clone. The protocol was immunoSEQ multiplex PCR, while the TCRdb copy is restricted to in-frame clones and leaves out a portion. Of 65,000 to 90,000 clones in the sample, around 90% are singletons; the top ten hold around a tenth. The V call is TRBV24-1, the J call TRBJ1-1; no definite D call. Sequences were obtained from PBMCs. The source is a woman aged 45 to 65 with colorectal cancer. The CDR3 here is CATSAGRTDTEAFF. In DNA form, the CDR3 reads TGTGCCACCAGTGCGGGCAGAACGGACACTGAAGCTTTCTTT.